These T cell receptor beta chains were read from a single sample in a study of T cell responses to AZD1222 COVID-19 vaccine. Only in-frame clones appear in the TCRdb table, and some are missing; sequencing was by immunoSEQ multiplex PCR. The sample lists about 110,000 clones; approximately 90% were seen once. Sequencing used peripheral blood, obtained 28 days after the second AZD1222 dose. These receptors came from an adult who received the AZD1222 COVID-19 vaccine. Both conserved end residues are part of each CDR3. The D gene is left open where the match is weak. For some rows the clone size is stated as once, few or many, or as a class when expanded; others skip it.

CDR3 DNA: TGCGCCAGCCCCCTAGGGGCCAGAAGGGAGACCCAGTACTTC
CDR3 protein: CASPLGARRETQYF
clone size: NA
V gene: TRBV23-1
J gene: TRBJ2-5
D gene: NA

CDR3 DNA: TGTGCCAGCAGCAACGGGGGACAGGTATGGGATGAGCAGTTCTTC
CDR3 protein: CASSNGGQVWDEQFF
clone size: once
V gene: TRBV7-3
J gene: TRBJ2-1
D gene: TRBD1

CDR3 DNA: TGTGCCAGCAGTGAATGGTGGGGGGGAAGGACTGAAGCTTTCTTT
CDR3 protein: CASSEWWGGRTEAFF
clone size: NA
V gene: TRBV6-1
J gene: TRBJ1-1
D gene: NA

CDR3 DNA: TGTGCCAGCAGCGTAGGCCAAAGCTCCTACAATGAGCAGTTCTTC
CDR3 protein: CASSVGQSSYNEQFF
clone size: NA
V gene: TRBV9
J gene: TRBJ2-1
D gene: NA

CDR3 DNA: TGTGCCAGCAGCCCCCGGGCCTGGAATCAGCCCCAGCATTTT
CDR3 protein: CASSPRAWNQPQHF
clone size: NA
V gene: TRBV28
J gene: TRBJ1-5
D gene: NA

CDR3 DNA: TGTGCCAGCAGCCAACGGCAGGGCTATAGCAATCAGCCCCAGCATTTT
CDR3 protein: CASSQRQGYSNQPQHF
clone size: NA
V gene: TRBV2
J gene: TRBJ1-5
D gene: NA

CDR3 DNA: TGCGCCAGCAGCCAAGAGGACAGGGCCCAGCCCCAGCATTTT
CDR3 protein: CASSQEDRAQPQHF
clone size: NA
V gene: TRBV4-1
J gene: TRBJ1-5
D gene: TRBD1

CDR3 DNA: TGTGCCAGCAGCCCCCAGGGAACTGATACGCAGTATTTT
CDR3 protein: CASSPQGTDTQYF
clone size: NA
V gene: TRBV7-9
J gene: TRBJ2-3
D gene: NA

CDR3 DNA: TGTGCCCCCTATTGTCGGGTCACGGAGACCCAGTACTTC
CDR3 protein: CAPYCRVTETQYF
clone size: once
V gene: TRBV7-6
J gene: TRBJ2-5
D gene: NA

CDR3 DNA: TGTGCCAGCAGCCAAGAGAGGGGAGAAGGCTACACCTTC
CDR3 protein: CASSQERGEGYTF
clone size: NA
V gene: TRBV3-1/TRBV3-2
J gene: TRBJ1-2
D gene: NA

CDR3 DNA: TGTGCCAGCAGTGAAAGTATCGGGACAGGGGAAAAACTGTTTTTT
CDR3 protein: CASSESIGTGEKLFF
clone size: few
V gene: TRBV6-1
J gene: TRBJ1-4
D gene: TRBD1

CDR3 DNA: TGTGCCAGCAGCTTGGCGTTGGGGGTCACTGAAGCTTTCTTT
CDR3 protein: CASSLALGVTEAFF
clone size: NA
V gene: TRBV5-6
J gene: TRBJ1-1
D gene: NA

CDR3 DNA: TGTGCCAGCTCACCACCGGACAGGGAGAACACTGAAGCTTTCTTT
CDR3 protein: CASSPPDRENTEAFF
clone size: NA
V gene: TRBV18
J gene: TRBJ1-1
D gene: TRBD1

CDR3 DNA: TGTGCCAGCTCACCAGACAGGGGTCGCAATCAGCCCCAGCATTTT
CDR3 protein: CASSPDRGRNQPQHF
clone size: NA
V gene: TRBV18
J gene: TRBJ1-5
D gene: TRBD1

CDR3 DNA: TGTGCCACCAGCAGAGAAGGGAGCAGTGGGGCCAACGTCCTGACTTTC
CDR3 protein: CATSREGSSGANVLTF
clone size: NA
V gene: TRBV15
J gene: TRBJ2-6
D gene: NA

CDR3 DNA: TGTGCCAGCAGTTACGCGGGCGGCGGAACCGGCTATGGCTACACCTTC
CDR3 protein: CASSYAGGGTGYGYTF
clone size: NA
V gene: TRBV6-2/TRBV6-3
J gene: TRBJ1-2
D gene: NA

CDR3 DNA: TGTGCCAGCTCACCCCCATCTGGAGGGGGTGGGTTGTTTTTT
CDR3 protein: CASSPPSGGGGLFF
clone size: NA
V gene: TRBV18
J gene: TRBJ1-4
D gene: NA